These 16 T cell receptor beta chains were sequenced from one sample in a study of read filtering for tumor transcriptome and immune sequencing. Molecular barcoded adaptors covering alpha/delta and beta/gamma chains were used on roughly 370 ng RNA. TCRdb re-called the reads with MiXCR, one entry per CDR3 protein. The sample carries around 31,000 distinct CDR3 sequences, 15% to 20% recorded once. Sequenced material: a population of CD138-negative cells sorted from bone marrow. The receptors here all came from a donor at least 40 years old with multiple myeloma.

By share of the sample, this clonotype is medium-sized. The chain is built from TRBV20-1 and TRBJ2-1; 12 nucleotides align to TRBD2. The CDR3 extends over 15 amino acids. CDR1 and CDR2 from the germline V gene are DFQATT and SNEGSKA (reference sequence). Trimming removed 5 bases from V and 5 bases from J; junction bases left unmatched: 7. The CDR3 nucleotides are TGCAGTGCTGGCCTAGCGGGAGGGCAAAACAATGAGCAGTTCTTC. Translation gives CSAGLAGGQNNEQFF.

The chain combines TRBV29-1 with TRBJ1-1; D not certain. The V and J ends lost 3 bases and 4 bases respectively, with 12 bases between them. Germline-derived CDR1 and CDR2 are SQVTM and ANQGSEA. The CDR3 covers 13 residues. The DNA of the CDR3 is TGCAGCGTTGAGCAGATCACAACCACTGAAGCTTTCTTT. Protein product: CSVEQITTTEAFF.

This clonotype has a count of ten or more. This chain uses TRBV12-3 or TRBV12-4 with TRBJ2-6, with D tentatively TRBD1 (6 bases). The CDR3 runs 14 residues. V was trimmed by 8 bases and J by 1 base, leaving 9 bases between them. The CDR3 DNA reads TGTGCCAGCCGACAGGTATCTGGGGCCAACGTCCTGACTTTC. It translates to CASRQVSGANVLTF.

This clonotype was seen at least ten times. V gene TRBV16 combines with J gene TRBJ2-3, with a tentative D call TRBD1 (6 bases). This CDR3 has 16 amino acids. V dropped 0 bases and J dropped 10 bases, with 20 bases sitting between them. The germline gives CDR1 KGHSY, CDR2 FQNENV. CDR3 sequence reads: CASSQSYYPGAVPQYF. CDR3 bases: TGTGCCAGCAGCCAATCGTACTACCCAGGGGCAGTGCCGCAGTATTTT.

This clonotype came up many times. A read error may be the cause here, since a much bigger clone is one base away. V gene TRBV29-1 combines with J gene TRBJ2-3, with 8 bases matching TRBD1. Germline V lookup: CDR1 SQVTM, CDR2 ANQGSEA. V shed 6 bases and J 5 bases; nucleotides not matched to a gene: 7. This CDR3 is 13 amino acids long. CDR3 nucleotide sequence: TGCAGCGTAGGGACAGGAGTGAGAGATACGCAGTATTTT. This gives the protein CSVGTGVRDTQYF.

This clonotype has just a few counts. This chain links TRBV7-9 with TRBJ1-6; TRBD1 aligns across 8 bases. The CDR3 is 17 residues long. Per germline, CDR1 SEHNR and CDR2 FQNEAQ (reference sequence). The V segment lost 4 bases and the J segment 1 base; nucleotides outside the gene matches: 6. The CDR3 is CASSSGQGGSYNSPLHF. The CDR3 bases are TGTGCCAGCAGCTCCGGACAGGGTGGATCCTATAATTCACCCCTCCACTTT.

This clonotype was picked up many times. V is TRBV20-1 and J is TRBJ2-3; D is unclear. The CDR3 runs 14 residues. The germline CDR1 and CDR2 sequences are DFQATT and SNEGSKA (reference sequence). V shed 3 bases and J shed 4 bases, with 14 bases lying between them. The CDR3 DNA sequence: TGCAGTGCTAGGAAGGAGATTGGACCAGATACGCAGTATTTT. Translated, it gives CSARKEIGPDTQYF.

This clonotype was detected ten times or more. The V and J genes are TRBV12-5 and TRBJ2-3, with TRBD2 matching over 7 bases. V gave up 3 bases and J gave up 0 bases; unmatched junction bases: 6. CDR1 and CDR2 (germline): LGHNT, FRNRAP. CDR3 length equals 16 residues. Here the CDR3 reads CASGFGSSGSTDTQYF. CDR3 sequence (DNA): TGTGCTAGTGGTTTTGGGTCTAGCGGCAGCACAGATACGCAGTATTTT.

This clonotype has ten or more counts. The rearrangement links TRBV20-1 to TRBJ2-5; perhaps TRBD2 as D (6 bases). Trimming cost V 3 bases and J 2 bases, with 7 bases left between them. The CDR3 runs 12 residues. Germline CDR1 is DFQATT and CDR2 is SNEGSKA (reference sequence). The CDR3 loop reads CSASRGQETQYF. The CDR3 region has the DNA TGCAGTGCTAGCCGGGGGCAAGAGACCCAGTACTTC.

This clonotype has a handful of counts. The rearrangement links TRBV5-6 to TRBJ2-2; the D call may be TRBD1 or TRBD2 (5 bases each). The CDR3 sequence is 16 residues long. CDR1 is SGHDT and CDR2 is YYEEEE in the germline V gene. V was clipped by 4 bases and J by 6 bases, with 19 bases between them. DNA of the CDR3: TGTGCCAGCAGCCCCGTGGTGGGACCCCTCGCCGGGGAGCTGTTTTTT. Its translation is CASSPVVGPLAGELFF.

Ten or more counts support this clonotype. The V gene is TRBV20-1, the J gene TRBJ2-3, with TRBD2 identical over 10 bases. The J segment lost 4 bases and the V segment lost 3 bases, leaving 7 bases of the junction unmatched. In germline, CDR1 is DFQATT, CDR2 SNEGSKA (reference sequence). The length of the CDR3 is 15 residues. CDR3 sequence reads: CSARGGLAGADTQYF. The CDR3 region has the DNA TGCAGTGCTAGGGGGGGCCTAGCGGGAGCAGATACGCAGTATTTT.

Many counts were recorded for this clonotype. This chain connects TRBV5-1 to TRBJ2-7, with TRBD1 as a possible D gene (5 bases). Per the germline V gene, CDR1 is SGHRS and CDR2 is YFSETQ. Trimming pared 0 bases from V and 2 bases from J, leaving 6 bases between. The CDR3 totals 13 residues. As DNA, the CDR3 is TGCGCCAGCAGCTTGGGGACAACCTACGAGCAGTACTTC. Protein product: CASSLGTTYEQYF.

This clonotype was counted ten times or more. This chain connects TRBV9 to TRBJ2-7, with 10 bases matching TRBD1. CDR1 is SGDLS, CDR2 YYNGEE, per germline. The CDR3 extends over 14 amino acids. V was pared by 4 bases and J by 4 bases, with 5 bases of the junction left unmatched. The CDR3 reads CASSRGDRGYEQYF. The CDR3 bases are TGTGCCAGCAGCCGGGGGGACAGGGGATACGAGCAGTACTTC.

The gene calls are TRBV5-4 and TRBJ2-5; no clear D gene. The germline V gene encodes CDR1 SGHNT and CDR2 YYREEE (reference sequence). The V and J ends lost 0 bases and 2 bases respectively, with 5 bases between them. The CDR3 sequence is 13 residues long. The CDR3: CASSLGFQETQYF. The CDR3, as DNA: TGTGCCAGCAGCTTGGGGTTTCAAGAGACCCAGTACTTC.

This clonotype was found many times. The chain links TRBV29-1 to TRBJ1-1; D possibly corresponds to TRBD1 (6 bases). The germline V gene has CDR1 SQVTM and CDR2 ANQGSEA. Trimming cost V 6 bases and J 2 bases, with 10 bases left between them. The CDR3 has 12 residues. The CDR3, as DNA: TGCAGCGTAAGGACAGTTAACACTGAAGCTTTCTTT. It translates to CSVRTVNTEAFF.

This clonotype was seen at least ten times. J is TRBJ2-3 and V is TRBV29-1; TRBD1 aligns across 8 bases. Germline CDR1 and CDR2: SQVTM and ANQGSEA. Trimming removed 2 bases from V and 1 base from J; junction bases left unmatched: 2. CDR3 length: 14 amino acids. DNA of the CDR3: TGCAGCGTTGAACCGACAGGGGGCACAGATACGCAGTATTTT. Its translation is CSVEPTGGTDTQYF.